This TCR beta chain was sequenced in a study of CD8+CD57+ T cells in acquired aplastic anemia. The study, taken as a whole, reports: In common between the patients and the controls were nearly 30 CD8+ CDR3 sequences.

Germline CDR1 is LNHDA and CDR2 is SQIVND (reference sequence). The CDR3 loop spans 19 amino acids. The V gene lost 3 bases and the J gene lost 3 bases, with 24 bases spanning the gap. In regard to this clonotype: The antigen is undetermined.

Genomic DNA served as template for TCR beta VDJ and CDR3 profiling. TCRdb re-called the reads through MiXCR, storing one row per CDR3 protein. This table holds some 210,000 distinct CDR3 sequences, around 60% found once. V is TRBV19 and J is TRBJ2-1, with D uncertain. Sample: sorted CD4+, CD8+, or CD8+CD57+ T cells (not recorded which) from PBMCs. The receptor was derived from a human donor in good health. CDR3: CASSMSSQAIGVGYNEQFF. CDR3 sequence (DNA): TGTGCCAGTAGTATGAGCAGCCAGGCCATAGGAGTTGGCTACAATGAGCAGTTCTTC.